This T cell receptor beta chain was documented in a study of regulatory T cells in long-lasting Graves disease. Study-wide findings and caveats: Whereas roughly 1,000 public clonotypes were shared by new patients, persistent patients shared more, at over 2,500. Newly diagnosed patients had higher TCR diversity than persistent Graves' patients did.

The germline V and J ends were trimmed by 3 bases and 5 bases, with 16 bases remaining between them. CDR3 length: 14 residues. Per the germline V gene, CDR1 is DFQATT and CDR2 is SNEGSKA (reference sequence). CDR3 regions were amplified by Arm-PCR using iRepertoire HTBI primers to build TCR beta libraries. TCRdb fed the multiplex PCR reads into MiXCR, producing one record per CDR3 protein. The profile shows 410,000 or so distinct CDR3 sequences, more than 12% of them singletons. Time point here: newly diagnosed GD, antithyroid drugs for less than 3 months. Researchers made the TCR library from RNA that was extracted from PBMCs. Graves' disease was diagnosed by American Thyroid Association guidelines. This clonotype was observed at least ten times. What it binds is not known. These same records also appear under a second study, on T cells in Graves' hyperthyroidism and ophthalmopathy. That paper adds: An initial round of RT-PCR targeting the TCR CDR3 relied on the HTBI primer set.

This rearrangement joins TRBV20-1 to TRBJ2-5; D tentatively fits TRBD1 or TRBD2 (6 bases each). The specimen comprised peripheral blood mononuclear cells (PBMCs), sampled at new diagnosis, from a patient treated with antithyroid drugs. The TCR sequence derives from a woman aged 30 to 39 with Graves disease. The CDR3 DNA is TGCAGTGCTAGGCCCTCGGGGGCGGTGGAGACCCAGTACTTC. Residues: CSARPSGAVETQYF.